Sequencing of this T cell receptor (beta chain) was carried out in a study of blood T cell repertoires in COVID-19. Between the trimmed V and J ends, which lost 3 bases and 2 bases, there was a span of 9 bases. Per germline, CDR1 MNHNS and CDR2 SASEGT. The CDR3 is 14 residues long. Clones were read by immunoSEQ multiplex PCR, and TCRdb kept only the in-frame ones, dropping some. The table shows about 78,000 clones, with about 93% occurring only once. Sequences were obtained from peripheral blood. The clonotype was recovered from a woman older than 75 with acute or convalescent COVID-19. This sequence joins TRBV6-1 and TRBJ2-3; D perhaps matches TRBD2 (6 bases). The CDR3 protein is CASSEGTYTDTQYF. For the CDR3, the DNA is TGTGCCAGCAGTGAGGGGACTTACACAGATACGCAGTATTTT.